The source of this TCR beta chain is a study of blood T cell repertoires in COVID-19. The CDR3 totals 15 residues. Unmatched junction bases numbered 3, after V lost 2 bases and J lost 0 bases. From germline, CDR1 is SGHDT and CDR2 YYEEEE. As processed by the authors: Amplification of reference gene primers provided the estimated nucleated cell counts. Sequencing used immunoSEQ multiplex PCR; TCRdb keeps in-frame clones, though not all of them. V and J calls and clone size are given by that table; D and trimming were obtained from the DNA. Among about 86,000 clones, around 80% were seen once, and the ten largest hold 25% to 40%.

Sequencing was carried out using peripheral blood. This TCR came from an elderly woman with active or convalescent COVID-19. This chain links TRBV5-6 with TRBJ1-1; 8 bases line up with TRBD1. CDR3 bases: TGTGCCAGCAGCTTAGACAGGGGAATGAACACTGAAGCTTTCTTT. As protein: CASSLDRGMNTEAFF.